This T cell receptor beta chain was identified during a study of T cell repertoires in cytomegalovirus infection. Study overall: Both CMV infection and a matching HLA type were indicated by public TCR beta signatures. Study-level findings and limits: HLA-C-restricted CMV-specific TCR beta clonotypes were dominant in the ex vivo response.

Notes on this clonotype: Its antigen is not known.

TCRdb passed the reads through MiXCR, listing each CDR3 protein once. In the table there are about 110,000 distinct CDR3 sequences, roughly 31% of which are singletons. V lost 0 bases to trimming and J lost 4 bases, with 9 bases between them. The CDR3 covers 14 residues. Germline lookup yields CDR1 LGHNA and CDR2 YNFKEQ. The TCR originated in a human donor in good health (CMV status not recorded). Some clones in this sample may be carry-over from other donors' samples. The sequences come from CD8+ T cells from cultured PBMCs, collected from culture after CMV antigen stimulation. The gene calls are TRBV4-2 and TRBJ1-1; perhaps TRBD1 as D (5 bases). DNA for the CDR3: TGTGCCAGCAGCCAAGAGCACGGGGGCACTGAAGCTTTCTTT. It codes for CASSQEHGGTEAFF.